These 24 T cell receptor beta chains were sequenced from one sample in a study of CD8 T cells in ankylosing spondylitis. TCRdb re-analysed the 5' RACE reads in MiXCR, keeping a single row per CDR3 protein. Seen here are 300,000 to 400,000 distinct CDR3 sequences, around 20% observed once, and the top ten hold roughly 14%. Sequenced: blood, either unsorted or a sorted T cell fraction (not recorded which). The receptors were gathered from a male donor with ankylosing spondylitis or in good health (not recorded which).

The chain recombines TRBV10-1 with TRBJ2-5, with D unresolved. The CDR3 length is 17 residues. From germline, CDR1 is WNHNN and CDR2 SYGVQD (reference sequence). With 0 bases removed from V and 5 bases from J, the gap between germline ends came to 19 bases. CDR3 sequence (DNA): TGCGCCAGCAGTGAGTCCTCCGGATCAGAGGCCTGGGAGACCCAGTACTTC. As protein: CASSESSGSEAWETQYF.

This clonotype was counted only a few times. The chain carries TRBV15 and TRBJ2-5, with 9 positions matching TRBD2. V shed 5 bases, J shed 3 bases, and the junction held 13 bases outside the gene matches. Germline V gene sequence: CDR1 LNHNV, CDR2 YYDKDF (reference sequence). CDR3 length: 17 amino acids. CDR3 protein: CATSEPLLGGGEETQYF. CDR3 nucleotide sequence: TGTGCCACCAGCGAGCCCCTCCTCGGCGGGGGGGAAGAGACCCAGTACTTC.

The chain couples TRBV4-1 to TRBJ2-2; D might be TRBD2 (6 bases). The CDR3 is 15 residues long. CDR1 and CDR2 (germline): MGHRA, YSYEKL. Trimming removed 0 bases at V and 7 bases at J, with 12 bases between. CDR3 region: CASSQEKAGFGELFF. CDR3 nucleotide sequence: TGCGCCAGCAGCCAAGAAAAGGCGGGGTTCGGGGAGCTGTTTTTT.

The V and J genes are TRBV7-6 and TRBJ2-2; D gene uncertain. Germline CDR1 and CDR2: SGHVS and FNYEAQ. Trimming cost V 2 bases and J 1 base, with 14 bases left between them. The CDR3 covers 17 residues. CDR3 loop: CASSLFGTGKNTGELFF. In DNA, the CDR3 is TGTGCCAGCAGCTTATTCGGTACGGGCAAGAACACCGGGGAGCTGTTTTTT. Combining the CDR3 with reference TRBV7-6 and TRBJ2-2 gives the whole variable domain GAGVSQSPRYKVTKRGQDVALRCDPISGHVSLYWYRQALGQGPEFLTYFNYEAQQDKSGLPNDRFSAERPEGSISTLTIQRTEQRDSAMYRCASSLFGTGKNTGELFFGEGSRLTVL.

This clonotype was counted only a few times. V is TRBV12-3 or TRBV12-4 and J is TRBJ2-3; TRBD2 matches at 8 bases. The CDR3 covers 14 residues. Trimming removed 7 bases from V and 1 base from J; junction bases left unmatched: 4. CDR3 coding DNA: TGTGCCAGCACGGGGGGGTGGGGCACAGATACGCAGTATTTT. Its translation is CASTGGWGTDTQYF.

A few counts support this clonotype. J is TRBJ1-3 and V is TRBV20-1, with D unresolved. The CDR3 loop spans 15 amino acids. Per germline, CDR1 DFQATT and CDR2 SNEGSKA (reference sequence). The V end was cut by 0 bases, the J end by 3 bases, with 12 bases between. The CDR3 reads CSARESRAGGNTIYF. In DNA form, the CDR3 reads TGCAGTGCTAGAGAGTCGAGGGCTGGTGGAAACACCATATATTTT.

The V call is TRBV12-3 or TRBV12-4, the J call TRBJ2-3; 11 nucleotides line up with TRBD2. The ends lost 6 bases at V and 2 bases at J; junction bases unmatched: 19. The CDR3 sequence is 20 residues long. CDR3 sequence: CASSSPRVGSGGAYTDTQYF. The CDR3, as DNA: TGTGCCAGCAGCTCCCCCCGGGTTGGTAGCGGGGGGGCCTACACAGATACGCAGTATTTT.

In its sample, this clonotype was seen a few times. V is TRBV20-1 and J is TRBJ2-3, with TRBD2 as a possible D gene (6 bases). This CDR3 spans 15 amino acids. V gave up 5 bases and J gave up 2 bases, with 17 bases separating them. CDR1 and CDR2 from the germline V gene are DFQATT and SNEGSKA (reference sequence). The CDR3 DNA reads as TGCAGTGCTGGTGCCCGGAGGGGTGCCACAGATACGCAGTATTTT. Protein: CSAGARRGATDTQYF.

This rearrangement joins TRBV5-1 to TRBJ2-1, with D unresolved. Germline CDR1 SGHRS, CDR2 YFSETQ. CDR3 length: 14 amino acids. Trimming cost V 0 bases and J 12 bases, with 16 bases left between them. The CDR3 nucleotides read TGCGCCAGCAGCTTGGAGGGCAATGGGATAGGGCAGTTCTTC. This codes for CASSLEGNGIGQFF.

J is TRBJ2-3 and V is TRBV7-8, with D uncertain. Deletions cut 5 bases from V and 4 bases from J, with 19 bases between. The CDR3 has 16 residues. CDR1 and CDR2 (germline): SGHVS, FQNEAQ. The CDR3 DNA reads TGTGCCAGCAGCAAGTACTCGGGCCCTGGGGCAGATACGCAGTATTTT. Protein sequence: CASSKYSGPGADTQYF.

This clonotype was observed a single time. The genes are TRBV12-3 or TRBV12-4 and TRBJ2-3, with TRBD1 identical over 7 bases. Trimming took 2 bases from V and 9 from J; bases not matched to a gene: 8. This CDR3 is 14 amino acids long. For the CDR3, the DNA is TGTGCCAGCAGTTTACCAGGGACAGCCAAGACGCAGTATTTT. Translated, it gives CASSLPGTAKTQYF.

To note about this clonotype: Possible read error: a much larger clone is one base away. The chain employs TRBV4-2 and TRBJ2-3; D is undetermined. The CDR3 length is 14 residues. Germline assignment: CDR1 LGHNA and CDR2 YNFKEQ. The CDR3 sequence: CASSQDPSIDTQYF. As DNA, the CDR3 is TGTGCCAGCAGCCAAGATCCCAGCATAGATACGCAGTATTTT.

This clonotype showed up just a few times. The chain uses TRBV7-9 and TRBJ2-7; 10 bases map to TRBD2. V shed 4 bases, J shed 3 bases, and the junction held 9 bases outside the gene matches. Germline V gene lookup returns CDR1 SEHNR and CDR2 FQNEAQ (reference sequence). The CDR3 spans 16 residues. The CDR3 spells CASSSFGLADYYEQYF. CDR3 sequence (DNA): TGTGCCAGCAGCTCCTTCGGACTAGCGGATTACTACGAGCAGTACTTC.

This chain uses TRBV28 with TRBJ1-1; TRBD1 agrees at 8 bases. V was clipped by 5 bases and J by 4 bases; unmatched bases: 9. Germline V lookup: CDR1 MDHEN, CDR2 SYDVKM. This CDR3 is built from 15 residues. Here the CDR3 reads CASSPRLDRGTEAFF. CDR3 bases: TGTGCCAGCAGTCCCAGATTAGACAGGGGCACTGAAGCTTTCTTT.

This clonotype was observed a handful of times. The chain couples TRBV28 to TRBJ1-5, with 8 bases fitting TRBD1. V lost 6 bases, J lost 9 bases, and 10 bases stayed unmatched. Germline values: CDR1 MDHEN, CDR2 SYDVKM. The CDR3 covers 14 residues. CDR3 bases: TGTGCCAGCAGAGGGTCAGGGGGCGCACCGCCCCAGCATTTT. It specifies CASRGSGGAPPQHF.

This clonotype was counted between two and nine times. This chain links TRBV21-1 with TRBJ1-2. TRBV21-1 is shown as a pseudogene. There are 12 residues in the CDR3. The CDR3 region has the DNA TGTGCCAGCAGCAAAGGAGTTTATGGCTACACCTTC. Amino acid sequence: CASSKGVYGYTF.

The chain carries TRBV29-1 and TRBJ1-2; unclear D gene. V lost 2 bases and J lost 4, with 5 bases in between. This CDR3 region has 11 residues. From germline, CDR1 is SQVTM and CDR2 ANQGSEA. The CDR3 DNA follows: TGCAGCGTTGAACGGGGCTATGGCTACACCTTC. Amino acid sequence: CSVERGYGYTF.

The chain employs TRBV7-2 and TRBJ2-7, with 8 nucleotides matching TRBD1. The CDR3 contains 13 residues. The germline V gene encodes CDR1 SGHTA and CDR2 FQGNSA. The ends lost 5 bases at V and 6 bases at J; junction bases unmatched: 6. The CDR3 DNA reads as TGTGCCAGCAGCGATATGACAGGGGTCGAGCAGTACTTC. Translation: CASSDMTGVEQYF.

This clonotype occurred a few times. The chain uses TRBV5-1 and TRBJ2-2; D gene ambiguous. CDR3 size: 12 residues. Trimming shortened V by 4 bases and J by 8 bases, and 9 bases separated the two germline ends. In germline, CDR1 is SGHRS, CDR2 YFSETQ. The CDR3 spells CASSHVPGELFF. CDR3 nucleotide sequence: TGCGCCAGCAGCCACGTCCCTGGGGAGCTGTTTTTT.

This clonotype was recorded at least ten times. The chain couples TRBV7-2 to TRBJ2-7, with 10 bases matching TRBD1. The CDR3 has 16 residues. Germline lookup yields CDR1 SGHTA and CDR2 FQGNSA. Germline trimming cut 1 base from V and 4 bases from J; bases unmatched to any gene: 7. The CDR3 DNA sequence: TGTGCCAGCAGCTTAGACGGGGGACAGGGGTGGTACGAGCAGTACTTC. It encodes CASSLDGGQGWYEQYF. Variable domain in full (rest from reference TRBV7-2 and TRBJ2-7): GAGVSQSPSNKVTEKGKDVELRCDPISGHTALYWYRQSLGQGLEFLIYFQGNSAPDKSGLPSDRFSAERTGGSVSTLTIQRTQQEDSAVYLCASSLDGGQGWYEQYFGPGTRLTVT.

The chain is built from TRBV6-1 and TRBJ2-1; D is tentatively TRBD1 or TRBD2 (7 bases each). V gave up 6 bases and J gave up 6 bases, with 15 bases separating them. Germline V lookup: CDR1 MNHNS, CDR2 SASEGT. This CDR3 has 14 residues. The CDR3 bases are TGTGCCAGCAGCCAGAGCAGGGGGGGCAATGAGCAGTTCTTC. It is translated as CASSQSRGGNEQFF.

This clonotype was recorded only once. This CDR3 is CASSLWELASYEQYF. Written as DNA, the CDR3 is TGTGCCAGCAGCTTATGGGAACTAGCCTCCTACGAGCAGTACTTC. The chain employs TRBV11-2 and TRBJ2-7, with a tentative D call TRBD2 (6 bases). Germline-derived CDR1 and CDR2 are SGHAT and FQNNGV. V lost 2 bases and J lost 0, with 11 bases in between. This CDR3 is 15 amino acids long.

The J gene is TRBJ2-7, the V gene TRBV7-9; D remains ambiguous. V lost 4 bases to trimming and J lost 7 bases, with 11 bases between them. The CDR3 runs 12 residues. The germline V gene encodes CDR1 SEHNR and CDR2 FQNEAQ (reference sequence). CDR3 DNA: TGTGCCAGCAGCTCTATTACGTTGGAGCAGTACTTC. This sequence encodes CASSSITLEQYF.

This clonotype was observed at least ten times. CDR3 nucleotides: TGCAGTGCTAGAGCGCTAGCGCGTTCCTACGAGCAGTACTTC. It codes for CSARALARSYEQYF. V usage is TRBV20-1 and J usage is TRBJ2-7, with D maybe TRBD2 (6 bases). CDR1 DFQATT and CDR2 SNEGSKA come from the germline V gene (reference sequence). Trimming took 1 base from V and 1 from J, leaving 11 bases between them. This CDR3 comprises 14 residues.